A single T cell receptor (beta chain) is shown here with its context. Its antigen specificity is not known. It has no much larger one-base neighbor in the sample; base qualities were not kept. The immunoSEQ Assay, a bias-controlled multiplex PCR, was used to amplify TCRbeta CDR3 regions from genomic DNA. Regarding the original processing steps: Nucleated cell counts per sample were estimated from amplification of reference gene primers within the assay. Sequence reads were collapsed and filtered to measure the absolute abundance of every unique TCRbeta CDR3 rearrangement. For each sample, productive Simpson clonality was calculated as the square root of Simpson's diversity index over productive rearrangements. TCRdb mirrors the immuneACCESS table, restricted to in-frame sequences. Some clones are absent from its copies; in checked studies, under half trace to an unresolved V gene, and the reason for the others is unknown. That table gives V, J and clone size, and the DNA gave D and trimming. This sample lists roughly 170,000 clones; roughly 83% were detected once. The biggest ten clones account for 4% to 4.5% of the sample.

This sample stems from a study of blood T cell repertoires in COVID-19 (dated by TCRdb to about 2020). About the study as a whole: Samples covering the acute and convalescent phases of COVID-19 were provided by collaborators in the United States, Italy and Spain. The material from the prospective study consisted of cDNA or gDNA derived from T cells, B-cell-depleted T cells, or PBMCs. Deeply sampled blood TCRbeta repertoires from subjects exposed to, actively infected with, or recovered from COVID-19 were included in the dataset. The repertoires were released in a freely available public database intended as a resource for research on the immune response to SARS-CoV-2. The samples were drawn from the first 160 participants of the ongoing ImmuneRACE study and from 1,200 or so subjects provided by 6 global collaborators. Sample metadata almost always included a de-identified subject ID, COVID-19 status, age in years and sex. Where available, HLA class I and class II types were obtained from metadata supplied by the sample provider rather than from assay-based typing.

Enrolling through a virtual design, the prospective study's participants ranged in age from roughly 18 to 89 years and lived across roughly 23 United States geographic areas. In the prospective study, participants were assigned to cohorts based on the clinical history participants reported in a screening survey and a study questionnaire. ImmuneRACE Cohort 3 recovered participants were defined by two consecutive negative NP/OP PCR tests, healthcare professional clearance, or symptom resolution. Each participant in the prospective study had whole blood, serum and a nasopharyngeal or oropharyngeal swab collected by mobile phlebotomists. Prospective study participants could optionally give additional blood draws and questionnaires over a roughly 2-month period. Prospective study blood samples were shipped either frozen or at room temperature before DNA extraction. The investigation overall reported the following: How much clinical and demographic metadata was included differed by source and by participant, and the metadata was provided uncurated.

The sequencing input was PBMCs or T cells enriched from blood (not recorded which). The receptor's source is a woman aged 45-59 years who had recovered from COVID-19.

The DNA is as follows: TGTGCCAGCAGTTACCCGGGACAGTCAAGCGAGCAGTACGTC. It codes for CASSYPGQSSEQYV. The chain is encoded by TRBV6-2 or TRBV6-3 joined to TRBJ2-7; 7 of the junction bases match TRBD1. Via the germline V gene, CDR1 is MNHEY and CDR2 SVGEGT. Here V drops 2 bases and J drops 6 bases, and the junction holds 7 bases not matched to any gene. The CDR3 measures 14 amino acids from cysteine to valine. The read is trimmed to its CDR3 DNA, 42 bases read in frame from base 1.